This entry lists 13 T cell receptor beta chains sequenced from one sample in a study of blood T cell repertoires in COVID-19. The method was immunoSEQ multiplex PCR; TCRdb's version includes in-frame clones alone and lacks a portion of them. The sample has about 210,000 clones, over 75% seen once; the top ten hold around 13%. Sequenced sample: peripheral blood. The receptors here all came from a human donor in a cohort sampled during active COVID-19.

This rearrangement joins TRBV19 to TRBJ2-7; the match to TRBD2 covers 8 bases. Germline CDR1 is LNHDA and CDR2 is SQIVND (reference sequence). CDR3 size: 15 residues. J lost 3 bases, V lost 4 bases, and 8 bases had no gene match. CDR3 nucleotide sequence: TGTGCCAGTAGTACCGGGGGGGCCCCCCGCTACGAGCAGTACTTC. Translating it yields CASSTGGAPRYEQYF.

The rearrangement links TRBV28 to TRBJ1-2; D gene unclear. Trimming pared 0 bases from V and 6 bases from J, leaving 5 bases between. CDR1 is MDHEN, CDR2 SYDVKM, per germline. The length of the CDR3 is 12 residues. CDR3 sequence (DNA): TGTGCCAGCAGTTTATGGACAAATGGCTACACCTTC. Translation: CASSLWTNGYTF.

This chain uses TRBV28 with TRBJ1-2, with D possibly being TRBD1 (6 bases). The germline gives CDR1 MDHEN, CDR2 SYDVKM. V was pared by 6 bases and J by 3 bases, with 14 bases between. The CDR3 consists of 14 residues. The CDR3 DNA is TGTGCCAGCAGGCCAGGGGTTTCAGACTATGGCTACACCTTC. The encoded protein is CASRPGVSDYGYTF.

The rearrangement uses TRBV3-1 (or the pseudogene TRBV3-2) and TRBJ1-5; D is uncertain. V was shortened by 2 bases and J by 3 bases, with 17 bases between the two germline ends. Germline V gene data show CDR1 as LGHDT and CDR2 as YNNKEL (reference sequence). There are 17 residues in the CDR3. This CDR3 reads CASSQTGSTRANQPQHF. The CDR3 nucleotides read TGTGCCAGCAGCCAAACCGGGTCGACGAGGGCCAATCAGCCCCAGCATTTT.

The chain joins TRBV28 to TRBJ1-5; D not certain. Trimming pared 2 bases from V and 4 bases from J, leaving 6 bases between. The CDR3 runs 13 residues. Germline V gives CDR1 MDHEN, CDR2 SYDVKM. CDR3 amino acids: CASSLNRNQPQHF. The DNA of the CDR3 is TGTGCCAGCAGTTTAAACAGAAATCAGCCCCAGCATTTT.

This clone was found once. J is TRBJ1-2 and V is TRBV5-6; D is undetermined. This CDR3 contains 13 residues. The germline V gene has CDR1 SGHDT and CDR2 YYEEEE. Deletions cut 0 bases from V and 6 bases from J, with 9 bases between. Here the CDR3 reads CASSLASGDGYTF. The CDR3 bases are TGTGCCAGCAGCTTGGCCAGCGGGGATGGCTACACCTTC.

V is TRBV6-5 and J is TRBJ2-7, with TRBD1 matching 7 bases. The ends lost 6 bases at V and 6 bases at J; junction bases unmatched: 8. This CDR3 spans 13 amino acids. Germline V gene lookup returns CDR1 MNHEY and CDR2 SVGAGI. For the CDR3, the DNA is TGTGCCAGCAGCTACGACAGGGAAGGCGAGCAGTACTTC. Amino acids: CASSYDREGEQYF.

The rearrangement uses TRBV27 and TRBJ2-7, with a tentative D call TRBD1 (5 bases). Deletions cut 4 bases from V and 7 bases from J, with 11 bases between. Germline loops: CDR1 MNHEY, CDR2 SMNVEV (reference sequence). This CDR3 has 12 amino acids. In DNA form, the CDR3 reads TGTGCCAGCAGTTACCCAGGGAAAGAGCAGTACTTC. Its protein product is CASSYPGKEQYF.

This chain connects TRBV19 to TRBJ2-5; D remains unclear. Germline CDR1 LNHDA, CDR2 SQIVND (reference sequence). The V end was cut by 2 bases, the J end by 5 bases, with 12 bases between. This CDR3 is 14 amino acids long. CDR3 amino acids: CASSISGNLETQYF. Written as DNA, the CDR3 is TGTGCCAGTAGTATATCCGGTAATTTGGAGACCCAGTACTTC.

In its sample, this clone was seen a few times. V is TRBV29-1 and J is TRBJ2-3; D is uncertain. The germline gives CDR1 SQVTM, CDR2 ANQGSEA. V gave up 4 bases and J gave up 0 bases, with 5 bases separating them. The CDR3 runs to 12 residues. The CDR3 is CSVVPSTDTQYF. The CDR3 DNA reads as TGCAGCGTTGTCCCAAGCACAGATACGCAGTATTTT.

About this clone itself: Other DNA sequences in this specimen translate into the identical CDR3. This sequence joins TRBV12-3 or TRBV12-4 and TRBJ1-5; D call uncertain. V lost 3 bases and J 4 bases, leaving 7 bases between the germline ends. This CDR3 comprises 13 residues. Here the CDR3 DNA reads TGTGCCAGCAGTTTCCAAGAGAATCAGCCCCAGCATTTT. Protein: CASSFQENQPQHF.

This chain connects TRBV5-4 to TRBJ2-7, with 9 positions matching TRBD2. CDR3 size: 15 residues. CDR1 and CDR2 (germline): SGHNT, YYREEE (reference sequence). Trimming cost V 5 bases and J 2 bases; bases outside gene matches: 8. The DNA for the CDR3 is TGTGCCAGCAGTTCTCCGCGGGAGGGCCCCTACGAGCAGTACTTC. Residues: CASSSPREGPYEQYF.

Written as DNA, the CDR3 is TGTGCCAGCAGTTCCGACAGGGCCAATAATGAAAAACTGTTTTTT. Translating it yields CASSSDRANNEKLFF. V is TRBV27 and J is TRBJ1-4, with 7 bases aligning to TRBD1. J gave up 4 bases and V 4 bases, and 6 bases lay outside the gene matches. This CDR3 is built from 15 residues. Germline V gene data show CDR1 as MNHEY and CDR2 as SMNVEV (reference sequence). Using reference TRBV27 and TRBJ1-4 for the parts outside the CDR3, the full variable domain is EAQVTQNPRYLITVTGKKLTVTCSQNMNHEYMSWYRQDPGLGLRQIYYSMNVEVTDKGDVPEGYKVSRKEKRNFPLILESPSPNQTSLYFCASSSDRANNEKLFFGSGTQLSVL.